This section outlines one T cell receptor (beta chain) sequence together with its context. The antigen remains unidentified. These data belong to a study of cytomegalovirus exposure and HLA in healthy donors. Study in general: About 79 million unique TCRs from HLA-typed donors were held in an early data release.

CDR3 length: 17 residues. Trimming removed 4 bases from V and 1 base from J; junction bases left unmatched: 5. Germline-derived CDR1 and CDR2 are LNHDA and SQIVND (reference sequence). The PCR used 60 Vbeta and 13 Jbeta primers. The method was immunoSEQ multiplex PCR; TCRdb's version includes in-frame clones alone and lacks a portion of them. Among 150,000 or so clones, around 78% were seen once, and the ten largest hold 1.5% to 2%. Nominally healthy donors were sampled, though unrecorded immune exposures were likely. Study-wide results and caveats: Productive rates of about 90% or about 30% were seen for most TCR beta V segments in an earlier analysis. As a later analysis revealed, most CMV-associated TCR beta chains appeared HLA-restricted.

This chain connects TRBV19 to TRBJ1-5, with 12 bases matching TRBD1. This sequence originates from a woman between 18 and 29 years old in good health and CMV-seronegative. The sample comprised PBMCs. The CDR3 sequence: CASSTRDRGQSNQPQHF. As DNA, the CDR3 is TGTGCCAGTAGTACTCGGGACAGGGGGCAAAGCAATCAGCCCCAGCATTTT.